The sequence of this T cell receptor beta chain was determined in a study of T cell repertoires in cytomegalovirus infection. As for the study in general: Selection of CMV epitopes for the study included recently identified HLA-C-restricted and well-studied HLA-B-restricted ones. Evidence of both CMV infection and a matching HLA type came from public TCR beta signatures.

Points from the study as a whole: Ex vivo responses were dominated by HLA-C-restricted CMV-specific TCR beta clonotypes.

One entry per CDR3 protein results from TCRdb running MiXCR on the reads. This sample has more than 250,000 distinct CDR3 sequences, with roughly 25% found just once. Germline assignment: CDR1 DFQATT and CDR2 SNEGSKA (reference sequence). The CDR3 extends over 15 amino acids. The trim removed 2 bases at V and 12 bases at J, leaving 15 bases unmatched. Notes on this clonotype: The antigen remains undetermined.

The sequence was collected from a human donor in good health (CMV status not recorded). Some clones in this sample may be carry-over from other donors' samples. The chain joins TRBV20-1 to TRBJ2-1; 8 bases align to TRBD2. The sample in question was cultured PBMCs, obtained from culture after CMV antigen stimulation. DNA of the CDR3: TGCAGTGCTAGACGCCCCGCGGGGGGCGGTCAGGTGCAGTTCTTC. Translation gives CSARRPAGGGQVQFF.